A single TCR beta chain is shown here with its context. In its sample, this clonotype was seen many times. The antigen it binds to is not known. No much larger clone exists at a distance of one base, and base qualities are not known. The TCR beta CDR3 regions were amplified from RNA transcripts. A first-round RT-PCR of the TCR CDR3 used the HTBI primer set with the Qiagen OneStep RT-PCR kit. A second multiplex PCR round built the libraries, followed by size selection and purification. The libraries were sequenced on an Illumina HiSeq2000 using paired-end 100 bp reads. The authors' analysis ran thus. SOAPnuke was used to process the raw data, throwing out any read that contained adapters or uncalled bases, had a mean Phred below 15, or lacked an exact constant-primer or identifier match. COPE v1.2.5 was used to merge high-quality paired reads, and clonotypes were defined as unique nucleotide sequences. Clonotypes were aligned to IMGT TRBV, TRBD and TRBJ reference segments using MiTCR v1.1. The analysis was restricted to V-J combinations with a frequency above 0.0001, which together covered 99% to 99.2% of the repertoires. A TCS score was defined as the ratio between F50 (clonal expansion) and ExV (chaos), using BLOSUM62-based TCRdist between CDR3 peptides within each V-J. Welch's t-statistics and random forest reduced fewer than 600 V-J features to some 14, which were used in a naive Bayes classifier (R e1071). The public reads were run again by TCRdb, first through fastp at Q25 and then through MiXCR, and only productive beta chains were kept. For every CDR3 protein sequence, its rows merge into one entry that carries the most common genes and DNA. What appears here as the V and J calls and clone size reflects TCRdb's work, not the paper's. The sample table lists about 600,000 distinct CDR3 sequences, about a sixth of them with a count of one. The top ten hold roughly 3.5% of the sample.

V and J lose 2 bases and 3 bases, and a span of 4 bases separates them. The CDR3, cysteine through phenylalanine, is 13 amino acids long. Only CDR3 DNA is held: 39 bases, read in frame from base 1. The germline V gene encodes CDR1 SGHAT and CDR2 FQDESV (reference sequence). The sample is drawn from a study of T cells in Graves' hyperthyroidism and ophthalmopathy (dated by TCRdb to the late 2010s). The study in broad terms: Peripheral blood samples were taken at initial diagnosis, before any treatment was given. Prospective prediction of ophthalmopathy was tested in an independent validation cohort of under 20 hyperthyroidism patients and 17 patients who later progressed to ophthalmopathy. Thyroid tissue and blood T-cell repertoires from roughly six Graves' hyperthyroidism patients were also compared in the study. According to the paper, TCR Vbeta CDR3 sequencing was carried out on some 140 peripheral blood samples, which came from 40 to 45 ophthalmopathy, around 75 hyperthyroidism and about 17 progressor patients. After sampling, hyperthyroidism patients received methimazole starting at 30 mg daily, and ophthalmopathy patients received high-dose intravenous methylprednisolone. To identify distinguishing TCR V-J signatures, a discovery cohort of some 99 patients was used, comprising 40 to 45 with Graves' ophthalmopathy and some 60 with stable Graves' hyperthyroidism. The roughly 100 discovery patients were randomly divided into training and test sets at a 7:3 ratio.

What the research found in general, with its limitations: During validation, the model predicted progression to ophthalmopathy a median of around six months ahead of onset, with almost 71% sensitivity and around 73% specificity. In cross-validation, a model built on a 13 V-J signature told ophthalmopathy apart from stable hyperthyroidism with 85% to 90% sensitivity and roughly 83% specificity, and in testing the same model reached 80%/75%. Most expanded thyroid clonotypes (frequency above 0.001) were also detected in blood, a finding suggesting that blood repertoires may reflect thyroid immune responses. Sample size was not statistically predetermined, and blinding of investigators to group allocation was not performed.

In the ophthalmopathy patients, disease was moderately to severely active, with a Clinical Activity Score of 3 or more, a NOSPECS grade of 4 or more, and a duration of less than 3 months. Patients with uncontrolled infections, other autoimmune diseases, pregnancy or lactation were excluded. Diagnoses were established on the basis of clinical symptoms, serum thyroxine and TRAb, thyroid ultrasound, and orbital computed tomography. Ficoll-Paque density gradient centrifugation was used to isolate PBMCs from approximately 11 ml of fresh peripheral blood. Total RNA was extracted using Trizol reagent, and RNA quality was assessed on an Agilent 2100 Bioanalyzer.

This TCR derives from a woman in her forties with Graves' ophthalmopathy. The source material was blood. The rearranged chain carries TRBV11-1 and TRBJ2-2; no confident D gene assignment can be made. The CDR3 here reads CASSLWDTGELFF. The DNA sequence reads TGTGCCAGCAGCTTATGGGACACCGGGGAGCTGTTTTTT.